The clone carrying this T cell receptor beta chain was observed a handful of times. The entry originates in a study of regulatory T cells in long-lasting Graves disease. Time point: newly diagnosed GD, antithyroid drugs for less than 3 months. RNA extracted from PBMCs served as the sequencing template. CDR3-region Arm-PCR and iRepertoire HTBI primers produced the TCR beta libraries. TCRdb analysed the multiplex PCR reads with MiXCR anew, one entry per CDR3 protein. The sample contains hundreds of thousands of distinct CDR3 sequences, 16% of which appear only once. V was trimmed by 3 bases and J by 0 bases, leaving 11 bases between them. This CDR3 is 15 amino acids long. The germline V gene has CDR1 SGDLS and CDR2 YYNGEE. These data were also reused for a study on T cells in Graves' hyperthyroidism and ophthalmopathy.

This TCR was recovered from a woman aged 35-65 years with Graves disease. This sample comprised peripheral blood mononuclear cells (PBMCs), obtained at new diagnosis, from a patient treated with antithyroid drugs. This chain links TRBV9 with TRBJ2-3; D call uncertain. The DNA of the CDR3 is TGTGCCAGCAGCGCCCCACCTTCTAGCACAGATACGCAGTATTTT. It encodes CASSAPPSSTDTQYF.